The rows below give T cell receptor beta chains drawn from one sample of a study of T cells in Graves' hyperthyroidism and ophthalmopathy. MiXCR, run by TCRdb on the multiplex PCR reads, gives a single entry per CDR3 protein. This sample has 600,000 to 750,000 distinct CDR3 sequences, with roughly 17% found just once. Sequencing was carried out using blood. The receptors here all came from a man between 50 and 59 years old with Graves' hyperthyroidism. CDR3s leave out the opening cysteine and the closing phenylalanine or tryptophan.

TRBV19 ASHTGGANTEAF
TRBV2 ASSDDRDNQPQH
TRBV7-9 ASSPLPGTTSTDTQY
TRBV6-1 ASSGFSGQDSPLH
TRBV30 AWTAGTGYSEQY
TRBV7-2 ASSRSEDSGNTIY
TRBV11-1 ASSLYADAMNTEAF
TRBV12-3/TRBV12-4 ASTGGRAQGGGELF
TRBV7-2 ASSSKLTSGSYNEQF
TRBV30 AWSRGGSGSDIQY
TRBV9 ASSVGAGSSGANVLT
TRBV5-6 ASSFGLATYNEQF
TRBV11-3 ASSLDGGDYEQY
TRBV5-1 ASSLMVGAGGLYEQY
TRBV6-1 ASSPDRGRNGEAF
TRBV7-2 ASSFPGALYEQY
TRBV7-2 ASSLQPGLTGKGNEQF
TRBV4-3 ASSQDLIGGTDTQY
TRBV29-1 SVAINTEAF
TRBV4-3 ASSPLLAGDNEQF
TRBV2 ASGGEGGSNQPQH
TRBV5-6 ASSLESVGRSVAETQY
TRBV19 ASSIRDTTDTQY
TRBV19 ATRGGRNQPQH
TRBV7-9 ASSLQGYMNTEAF
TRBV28 ASSFGWWGSNQPQH
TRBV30 AWSVLGLAARKVADTQY
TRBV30 AWSVPGALNYGYT
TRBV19 ASKRASNEQF
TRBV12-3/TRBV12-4 ASSRQGAVNTEAF
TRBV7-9 ASSLTSGRAAEQY
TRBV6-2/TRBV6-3 ASSPTGLAGSSTDTQY
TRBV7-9 ASSLGSVSLRGEQF
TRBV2 ASRTFSGEQY
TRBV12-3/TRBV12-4 ASSLEGALAKNIQY
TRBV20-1 SAEHTAGIRTDTQY
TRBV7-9 ASSLGGDPPH
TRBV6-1 ASSVHRGTDGYT
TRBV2 ASRSNEQF
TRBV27 ASSFLTSVETKTHEQY
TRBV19 ASSTGAGTDTQY
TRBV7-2 ASSKNLAGDTDTQY
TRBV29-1 SVQAQGASGYT
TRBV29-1 SVRILETQY
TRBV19 ASSIAGWNTEAF
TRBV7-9 ASSLAQASVSYEQY
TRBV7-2 ASSFYRADTEAF
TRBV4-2 ASSQESQTLRTDTQY
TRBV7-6 ASSSLGQNNSPLH
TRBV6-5 ASSYGGIGSNEQF
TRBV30 AWSVQAGRLGQETQY